This is a list of T cell receptor beta chains from one sample in a study of control samples from healthy donors and cancer patients. TCRdb keeps only in-frame clones here, not all; method: immunoSEQ multiplex PCR. The sample has about 160,000 clones, approximately 90% seen once. Sequencing was done on a sample of blood. The receptors stem from a man aged 30 to 39 in good health. Each CDR3 is given with its conserved first and last residue. Fields, in order: D gene, CDR3 length, V gene, J gene, clone size, CDR3 protein, CDR3 DNA. The D gene is left open where the match is weak. For some rows the clone size is stated as once, few or many, or as a class when expanded; others skip it.

D: NA; length: 13; V: TRBV2; J: TRBJ1-1; size: NA; CDR3: CASSEWENTEAFF; DNA: TGTGCCAGCAGTGAATGGGAGAACACTGAAGCTTTCTTT
D: NA; length: 13; V: TRBV9; J: TRBJ2-5; size: NA; CDR3: CASSHRYQETQYF; DNA: TGTGCCAGCAGCCATAGGTACCAAGAGACCCAGTACTTC
D: NA; length: 13; V: TRBV5-4; J: TRBJ1-6; size: NA; CDR3: CASTEQDNSPLHF; DNA: TGTGCCAGCACGGAACAGGATAATTCACCCCTCCACTTT
D: NA; length: 12; V: TRBV7-6; J: TRBJ2-1; size: few; CDR3: CASSFRGDEQFF; DNA: TGTGCCAGCAGCTTCCGGGGCGATGAGCAGTTCTTC
D: NA; length: 20; V: TRBV3-1/TRBV3-2; J: TRBJ2-5; size: NA; CDR3: CASSQEIDERGGFPQETQYF; DNA: TGTGCCAGCAGCCAAGAGATCGATGAACGGGGAGGATTCCCCCAAGAGACCCAGTACTTC
D: NA; length: 14; V: TRBV7-3; J: TRBJ1-1; size: NA; CDR3: CASSSQGPNTEAFF; DNA: TGTGCCAGCAGCTCACAGGGCCCGAACACTGAAGCTTTCTTT
D: NA; length: 14; V: TRBV5-1; J: TRBJ1-5; size: NA; CDR3: CASSQDSGNQPQHF; DNA: TGCGCCAGCAGCCAGGACAGCGGCAATCAGCCCCAGCATTTT
D: NA; length: 18; V: TRBV23-1; J: TRBJ1-2; size: NA; CDR3: CASSQWIVRDTPGNGYTF; DNA: TGCGCCAGCAGTCAATGGATCGTCAGGGACACCCCTGGGAATGGCTACACCTTC
D: NA; length: 16; V: TRBV29-1; J: TRBJ2-2; size: NA; CDR3: CSVPRFSPSNTGELFF; DNA: TGCAGCGTCCCCAGATTCTCCCCCTCGAACACCGGGGAGCTGTTTTTT
D: NA; length: 17; V: TRBV5-1; J: TRBJ2-6; size: NA; CDR3: CASSLDAVISGANVLTF; DNA: TGCGCCAGCAGCTTGGACGCGGTTATCTCTGGGGCCAACGTCCTGACTTTC
D: NA; length: 15; V: TRBV6-2/TRBV6-3; J: TRBJ2-6; size: NA; CDR3: CASSYGGSGANVLTF; DNA: TGTGCCAGCAGTTACGGGGGCTCTGGGGCCAACGTCCTGACTTTC
D: NA; length: 13; V: TRBV24-1; J: TRBJ2-6; size: NA; CDR3: CATSDRGANVLTF; DNA: TGTGCCACCAGTGATAGGGGGGCCAACGTCCTGACTTTC
D: TRBD2; length: 17; V: TRBV3-1/TRBV3-2; J: TRBJ2-1; size: NA; CDR3: CASSQGASGSHYNEQFF; DNA: TGTGCCAGCAGCCAAGGGGCTAGCGGGAGCCACTACAATGAGCAGTTCTTC
D: NA; length: 13; V: TRBV9; J: TRBJ1-6; size: NA; CDR3: CASSVVTNSPLHF; DNA: TGTGCCAGCAGCGTAGTGACAAATTCACCCCTCCACTTT
D: NA; length: 12; V: TRBV19; J: TRBJ2-7; size: NA; CDR3: CASSPRSAEQYF; DNA: TGTGCCAGTAGTCCGCGGTCCGCCGAGCAGTACTTC
D: NA; length: 14; V: TRBV2; J: TRBJ2-2; size: NA; CDR3: CASSQTVSIGELFF; DNA: TGTGCCAGCAGCCAGACCGTATCCATAGGGGAGCTGTTTTTT
D: NA; length: 14; V: TRBV19; J: TRBJ1-5; size: NA; CDR3: CASSIGERRKPQHF; DNA: TGTGCCAGTAGTATCGGGGAACGACGAAAGCCCCAGCATTTT
D: NA; length: 14; V: TRBV11-3; J: TRBJ1-3; size: NA; CDR3: CASSLGDGRNTIYF; DNA: TGTGCCAGCAGCTTGGGGGACGGAAGAAACACCATATATTTT
D: TRBD1; length: 15; V: TRBV28; J: TRBJ1-5; size: NA; CDR3: CASSLGDRWNQPQHF; DNA: TGTGCCAGCAGTTTAGGGGACAGGTGGAATCAGCCCCAGCATTTT
D: NA; length: 12; V: TRBV12-3/TRBV12-4; J: TRBJ1-1; size: once; CDR3: CASSPSPGVAFF; DNA: TGTGCCAGCAGTCCTTCCCCGGGAGTCGCTTTCTTT
D: NA; length: 12; V: TRBV19; J: TRBJ2-1; size: NA; CDR3: CASSIHYNEQFF; DNA: TGTGCCAGTAGTATTCATTACAATGAGCAGTTCTTC
D: TRBD1; length: 21; V: TRBV6-1; J: TRBJ2-2; size: NA; CDR3: CASSERGQGASTTERTGELFF; DNA: TGTGCCAGCAGTGAACGAGGACAGGGGGCGTCTACTACCGAACGCACCGGGGAGCTGTTTTTT
D: TRBD1; length: 13; V: TRBV19; J: TRBJ1-2; size: NA; CDR3: CASGTGGNYGYTF; DNA: TGTGCCAGTGGGACAGGGGGTAACTATGGCTACACCTTC
D: NA; length: 17; V: TRBV7-9; J: TRBJ1-5; size: NA; CDR3: CASSLSLGGTANQPQHF; DNA: TGTGCCAGCAGCTTAAGTCTGGGAGGGACGGCCAATCAGCCCCAGCATTTT
D: NA; length: 15; V: TRBV3-1/TRBV3-2; J: TRBJ1-2; size: NA; CDR3: CASSRFGGQNYGYTF; DNA: TGTGCCAGCAGCCGCTTTGGGGGCCAGAACTATGGCTACACCTTC
D: TRBD2; length: 17; V: TRBV6-2/TRBV6-3; J: TRBJ2-7; size: NA; CDR3: CASSAPSSSGGAGEQYF; DNA: TGTGCCAGCAGTGCCCCTTCTTCTAGCGGGGGGGCCGGCGAGCAGTACTTC
D: NA; length: 18; V: TRBV6-2/TRBV6-3; J: TRBJ1-3; size: NA; CDR3: CASSTLIDYSGSGNTIYF; DNA: TGTGCCAGCAGTACCCTGATTGATTACAGCGGCTCTGGAAACACCATATATTTT
D: NA; length: 14; V: TRBV19; J: TRBJ1-5; size: NA; CDR3: CASSTQVGDQPQHF; DNA: TGTGCCAGTAGTACCCAGGTCGGAGATCAGCCCCAGCATTTT
D: NA; length: 14; V: TRBV19; J: TRBJ1-5; size: few; CDR3: CASAMNRAFPPQHF; DNA: TGTGCCAGTGCGATGAACCGGGCCTTTCCACCCCAGCATTTT
D: NA; length: 13; V: TRBV13; J: TRBJ2-5; size: NA; CDR3: CASSPGRQETQYF; DNA: TGTGCCAGCAGCCCGGGAAGGCAAGAGACCCAGTACTTC
D: TRBD1; length: 15; V: TRBV7-9; J: TRBJ1-4; size: NA; CDR3: CASSYGTDLNEKLFF; DNA: TGTGCCAGCAGCTACGGGACAGATCTTAATGAAAAACTGTTTTTT
D: NA; length: 14; V: TRBV18; J: TRBJ2-5; size: few; CDR3: CASSPGFGGETQYF; DNA: TGTGCCAGCTCACCGGGCTTCGGGGGAGAGACCCAGTACTTC
D: NA; length: 16; V: TRBV3-1/TRBV3-2; J: TRBJ1-6; size: NA; CDR3: CASSPRLSVYNSPLHF; DNA: TGTGCCAGCAGCCCCCGGTTATCGGTCTATAATTCACCCCTCCACTTT
D: NA; length: 14; V: TRBV9; J: TRBJ2-1; size: NA; CDR3: CASSVGGSANEQFF; DNA: TGTGCCAGCAGCGTCGGAGGTTCCGCGAATGAGCAGTTCTTC
D: NA; length: 16; V: TRBV19; J: TRBJ1-2; size: NA; CDR3: CASSIDSGSINYGYTF; DNA: TGTGCCAGTAGTATAGATTCCGGGAGCATCAACTATGGCTACACCTTC
D: NA; length: 12; V: TRBV19; J: TRBJ2-7; size: once; CDR3: CASSAAPYEQYF; DNA: TGTGCCAGTAGTGCCGCCCCTTACGAGCAGTACTTC
D: NA; length: 12; V: TRBV7-9; J: TRBJ2-7; size: NA; CDR3: CASSLAHDEQYF; DNA: TGTGCCAGCAGCTTAGCGCATGACGAGCAGTACTTC
D: TRBD2; length: 15; V: TRBV27; J: TRBJ2-3; size: once; CDR3: CPYKQRGGPADTQYF; DNA: TGTCCCTACAAACAGCGGGGGGGCCCGGCAGATACGCAGTATTTT
D: NA; length: 14; V: TRBV10-3; J: TRBJ2-3; size: NA; CDR3: CAIKGGTSTDTQYF; DNA: TGTGCCATCAAGGGGGGAACTAGCACAGATACGCAGTATTTT
D: TRBD2; length: 13; V: TRBV7-3; J: TRBJ2-1; size: once; CDR3: CASSLAGEYEQFF; DNA: TGTGCCAGCAGCTTGGCGGGAGAATACGAGCAGTTCTTC
D: NA; length: 11; V: TRBV20-1; J: TRBJ2-5; size: NA; CDR3: CSPLGDTTQYF; DNA: TGCAGCCCCCTGGGGGATACGACCCAGTACTTC
D: NA; length: 13; V: TRBV5-1; J: TRBJ2-7; size: NA; CDR3: CASSLDTSYEQYF; DNA: TGCGCCAGCAGCTTGGATACCTCCTACGAGCAGTACTTC
D: TRBD1; length: 16; V: TRBV5-4; J: TRBJ1-1; size: NA; CDR3: CAGARGQGGLNTEAFF; DNA: TGTGCCGGCGCCCGGGGACAGGGGGGTTTGAACACTGAAGCTTTCTTT
D: NA; length: 13; V: TRBV4-1; J: TRBJ1-1; size: NA; CDR3: CASSHPLNTEAFF; DNA: TGCGCCAGCAGCCACCCTCTGAACACTGAAGCTTTCTTT
D: NA; length: 13; V: TRBV7-2; J: TRBJ1-5; size: NA; CDR3: CASSPRGLLPQHF; DNA: TGTGCCAGCAGCCCGAGGGGCCTCCTGCCCCAGCATTTT
D: NA; length: 12; V: TRBV19; J: TRBJ1-4; size: NA; CDR3: CATHGSGEKLFF; DNA: TGTGCCACCCACGGGTCGGGTGAAAAACTGTTTTTT
D: TRBD1; length: 14; V: TRBV19; J: TRBJ2-3; size: NA; CDR3: CASSPLYRGDTQYF; DNA: TGTGCCAGTAGTCCTTTATACAGGGGAGATACGCAGTATTTT
D: TRBD2; length: 15; V: TRBV28; J: TRBJ2-1; size: NA; CDR3: CASSIRTSGRGEQFF; DNA: TGTGCCAGCAGTATTAGGACTAGCGGGAGGGGTGAGCAGTTCTTC
D: NA; length: 20; V: TRBV4-1; J: TRBJ1-6; size: NA; CDR3: CASSQSIGGGLSSYNSPLHF; DNA: TGCGCCAGCAGCCAAAGTATTGGGGGGGGATTAAGCTCCTATAATTCACCCCTCCACTTT
D: TRBD1; length: 15; V: TRBV4-1; J: TRBJ1-1; size: NA; CDR3: CASSKGQGSNTEAFF; DNA: TGCGCCAGCAGCAAAGGACAGGGTTCAAATACGGAAGCTTTCTTT
D: NA; length: 15; V: TRBV2; J: TRBJ1-5; size: NA; CDR3: CASRPPAGQDQPQHF; DNA: TGTGCCAGCAGGCCCCCAGCGGGACAAGATCAGCCCCAGCATTTT
D: NA; length: 14; V: TRBV5-6; J: TRBJ1-6; size: NA; CDR3: CASSTATVNSPLHF; DNA: TGTGCCAGCAGTACAGCGACCGTCAATTCACCCCTCCACTTT
D: NA; length: 11; V: TRBV6-5; J: TRBJ1-3; size: NA; CDR3: CAASSGNTIYF; DNA: TGTGCCGCCAGCTCTGGAAACACCATATATTTT
D: NA; length: 16; V: TRBV24-1; J: TRBJ2-2; size: NA; CDR3: CATSDFGRINTGELFF; DNA: TGTGCCACCAGTGATTTTGGCAGAATTAACACCGGGGAGCTGTTTTTT
D: NA; length: 14; V: TRBV27; J: TRBJ1-2; size: NA; CDR3: CASSFAGDNYGYTF; DNA: TGTGCCAGCAGTTTCGCAGGGGACAACTATGGCTACACCTTC
D: NA; length: 12; V: TRBV6-5; J: TRBJ1-2; size: once; CDR3: CASRQGRIDYTF; DNA: TGTGCCAGCAGACAGGGTCGGATTGACTACACCTTC
D: NA; length: 15; V: TRBV5-5; J: TRBJ1-1; size: NA; CDR3: CASSLVRQTNTEAFF; DNA: TGTGCCAGCAGCTTGGTGCGGCAGACGAACACTGAAGCTTTCTTT
D: NA; length: 16; V: TRBV18; J: TRBJ2-6; size: NA; CDR3: CASSPLQISGANVLTF; DNA: TGTGCCAGCTCACCACTACAGATCTCTGGGGCCAACGTCCTGACTTTC
D: NA; length: 14; V: TRBV28; J: TRBJ1-2; size: NA; CDR3: CASWGQGRDRGYTF; DNA: TGTGCCAGCTGGGGCCAAGGCAGGGATCGTGGCTACACCTTC
D: TRBD1; length: 15; V: TRBV11-3; J: TRBJ2-7; size: NA; CDR3: CASSLGGQGTGEQYF; DNA: TGTGCCAGCAGCTTAGGGGGACAGGGGACGGGCGAGCAGTACTTC